This record looks at one TCR beta chain sequence and its context. Its antigen is as yet unknown. The data derive from a study of cytomegalovirus exposure and HLA in healthy donors. Across the whole study: From donors who were HLA-typed, an early data release held 80 million or so unique TCRs. Study-level results: A later analysis reportedly found fewer N-insertions in an Asian-associated ancestry cluster than the approximately 660-donor mean. HLA restriction was apparent for most CMV-associated TCR beta chains in a later analysis.

Germline CDR1 and CDR2: MNHNS and SASEGT. CDR3 length: 16 residues. The V segment lost 2 bases and the J segment 3 bases; nucleotides outside the gene matches: 6. The PCR employed 60 Vbeta primers together with 13 Jbeta primers. Repertoires were generated with immunoSEQ multiplex PCR, while TCRdb's copy carries only in-frame clones and drops some. This table has about 130,000 clones, over 60% appearing once. Whereas donors were nominally healthy upon sampling, unrecorded immune exposures were probable. J is TRBJ2-7 and V is TRBV6-1; 11 positions agree with TRBD2. Sequencing was performed on PBMCs. The TCR originated in a man aged 35 to 55 in good health and CMV-seronegative. Here the CDR3 reads CASSERGSGRVYEQYF. The CDR3 nucleotides read TGTGCCAGCAGTGAACGGGGTAGCGGGAGGGTCTACGAGCAGTACTTC.